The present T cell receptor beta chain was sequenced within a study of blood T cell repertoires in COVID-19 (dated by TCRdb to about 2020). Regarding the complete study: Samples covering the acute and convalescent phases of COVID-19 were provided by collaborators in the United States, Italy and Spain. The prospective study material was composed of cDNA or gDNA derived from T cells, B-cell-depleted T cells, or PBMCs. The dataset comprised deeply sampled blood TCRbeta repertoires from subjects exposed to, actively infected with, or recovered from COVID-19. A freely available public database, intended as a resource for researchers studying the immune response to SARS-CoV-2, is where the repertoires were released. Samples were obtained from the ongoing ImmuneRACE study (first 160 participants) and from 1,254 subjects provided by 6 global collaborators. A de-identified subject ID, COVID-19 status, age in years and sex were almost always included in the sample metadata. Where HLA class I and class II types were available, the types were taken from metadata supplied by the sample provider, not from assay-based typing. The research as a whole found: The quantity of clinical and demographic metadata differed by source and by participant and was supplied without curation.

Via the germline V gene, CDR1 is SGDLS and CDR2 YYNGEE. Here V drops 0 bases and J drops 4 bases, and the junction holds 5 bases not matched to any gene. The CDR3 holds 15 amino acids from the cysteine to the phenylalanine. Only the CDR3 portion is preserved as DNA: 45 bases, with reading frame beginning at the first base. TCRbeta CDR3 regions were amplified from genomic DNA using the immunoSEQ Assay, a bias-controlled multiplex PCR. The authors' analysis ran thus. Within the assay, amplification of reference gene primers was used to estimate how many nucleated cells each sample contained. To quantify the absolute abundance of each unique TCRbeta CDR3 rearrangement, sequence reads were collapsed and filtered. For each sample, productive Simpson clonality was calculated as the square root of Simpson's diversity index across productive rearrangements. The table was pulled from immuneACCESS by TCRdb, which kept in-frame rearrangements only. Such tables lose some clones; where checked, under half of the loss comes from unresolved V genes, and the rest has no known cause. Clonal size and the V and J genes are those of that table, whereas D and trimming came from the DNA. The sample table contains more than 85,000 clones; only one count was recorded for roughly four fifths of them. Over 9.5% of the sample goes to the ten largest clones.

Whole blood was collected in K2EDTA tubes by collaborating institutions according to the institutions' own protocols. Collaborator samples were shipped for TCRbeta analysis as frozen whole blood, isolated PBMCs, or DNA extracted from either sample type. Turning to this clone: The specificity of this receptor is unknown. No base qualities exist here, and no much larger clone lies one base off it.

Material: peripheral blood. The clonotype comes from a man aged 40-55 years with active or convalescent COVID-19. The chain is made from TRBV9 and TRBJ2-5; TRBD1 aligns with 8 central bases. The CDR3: CASSVAGGRGETQYF. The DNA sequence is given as TGTGCCAGCAGCGTAGCAGGGGGCCGGGGAGAGACCCAGTACTTC.